This T cell receptor (beta chain) is drawn from a study of shared clonotypes between healthy human individuals. Only in-frame clones appear in the TCRdb table, and some are missing; sequencing was by immunoSEQ multiplex PCR. The data hold about 2.1 million clones, with approximately 94% observed a single time. The naive CD8 subset, CD45RO-negative cells positively selected for CCR7, excluded terminally differentiated effector memory CD45RA+ cells. The CDR3 sequence is 13 residues long. From germline, CDR1 is SQVTM and CDR2 ANQGSEA. Trimming cost V 6 bases and J 2 bases, with 14 bases left between them.

This rearrangement joins TRBV29-1 to TRBJ2-7; D may be TRBD1 or TRBD2 (5 bases each). This TCR derives from a man aged 18 to 30 in good health. Some clones in this sample may be carry-over from other donors' samples. The specimen sequenced was naive CD8+ T cells from PBMCs. CDR3 amino acids: CSVTRGATYEQYF. CDR3 in DNA: TGCAGCGTGACAAGAGGGGCCACCTACGAGCAGTACTTC.